This T cell receptor beta chain was retrieved from a study of shared clonotypes between healthy human individuals. Study outcomes and limitations: The expectation was that sequencing depth would affect clonotype sharing among donors.

Trimming removed 5 bases from V and 4 bases from J, with 15 bases in between. The V gene's germline CDR1 is SGHRS and CDR2 YFSETQ. This CDR3 region has 14 residues. The repertoire was sequenced with immunoSEQ multiplex PCR; TCRdb's copy has only in-frame clones and lacks some. The sample carries under 650,000 clones, around 96% recorded once. Concerning this clone itself: Its antigen is still unknown.

The V gene is TRBV5-1, the J gene TRBJ1-1, with a possible D match to TRBD1 (5 bases). The sequence came from a woman aged 25 to 39 in good health. The material sequenced was naive CD4+ T cells sorted from blood. Subset specified: CD45RA+ positively selected. CDR3 sequence: CASRGGGDGTEAFF. The CDR3 DNA follows: TGCGCCAGCAGGGGTGGAGGGGACGGCACTGAAGCTTTCTTT.